The T cell receptor beta chain described here comes from a study of OX40 agonist ivuxolimab in advanced cancers. Comment on this clone: Its specificity is unknown.

Repertoires were generated with immunoSEQ multiplex PCR, while TCRdb's copy carries only in-frame clones and drops some. The table includes roughly 43,000 clones, roughly 91% detected once. General study points: Clones of CD4+ and CD8+ blood T cells grew by week 6 at doses of 0.1 to 3.0 mg/kg. Individuals who were partial responders at 0.1-3.0 mg/kg had clonal expansion that ranked among the lowest. Expanded peripheral T-cell antigen specificity went undetermined.

This CDR3 spans 16 amino acids. Germline V gene sequence: CDR1 SEHNR, CDR2 FQNEAQ (reference sequence). Deletions cut 5 bases from V and 7 bases from J, with 20 bases between. The material was CD4+ or CD8+ T cells sorted from blood, obtained in a trial of the OX40 agonist ivuxolimab. The sequence came from an adult with an advanced solid tumor such as melanoma, head and neck, liver or kidney cancer. The chain uses TRBV7-9 and TRBJ2-2, with D possibly TRBD2 on 7 matching bases. CDR3 coding DNA: TGTGCCAGCAGCGACCTGAACCGGGGGGCCAGCGGGGAGCTGTTTTTT. Translating it yields CASSDLNRGASGELFF.